These 15 T cell receptor beta chains were all obtained from the same sample, sequenced in a study of blood T cell repertoires in COVID-19. Libraries were prepared by immunoSEQ multiplex PCR; TCRdb keeps only in-frame clonotypes and omits some of them. This sample has about 120,000 clones, with just under 90% found just once. Sequencing used peripheral blood. Receptor source: a woman between 50 and 59 years old with acute or convalescent COVID-19.

The chain recombines TRBV19 with TRBJ1-5, with 7 bases fitting TRBD1. The CDR3 is made up of 13 amino acids. Germline lookup yields CDR1 LNHDA and CDR2 SQIVND (reference sequence). The V gene end was trimmed by 7 bases and the J gene end by 6 bases; junction bases not matched to a gene: 6. The CDR3 region is CASTQGNGQPQHF. In DNA form, the CDR3 reads TGTGCCAGTACACAGGGGAATGGTCAGCCCCAGCATTTT.

V and J are TRBV9 and TRBJ1-1; D gene unclear. Deletions cut 0 bases from V and 0 bases from J, with 9 bases between. The V gene's germline CDR1 is SGDLS and CDR2 YYNGEE. The CDR3 spans 15 residues. The CDR3 loop reads CASSVETAMNTEAFF. As DNA, the CDR3 is TGTGCCAGCAGCGTAGAAACAGCCATGAACACTGAAGCTTTCTTT.

This clone was seen once. The chain recombines TRBV6-2 or TRBV6-3 with TRBJ1-5; D remains ambiguous. Germline lookup yields CDR1 MNHEY and CDR2 SVGEGT. There are 15 residues in the CDR3. V lost 2 bases and J 4 bases, leaving 12 bases between the germline ends. CDR3 DNA sequence: TGTGCCAGCAGTTACGCTCATACCCAGAATCAGCCCCAGCATTTT. Its protein product is CASSYAHTQNQPQHF.

The rearrangement joins TRBV10-2 to TRBJ2-1, with a possible D match to TRBD2 (6 bases). V was trimmed by 8 bases and J by 0 bases, leaving 8 bases between them. Germline V gene data show CDR1 as WSHSY and CDR2 as SAAADI. The CDR3 is made up of 13 amino acids. The CDR3 spells CASGTGSYNEQFF. CDR3 DNA: TGCGCCAGCGGGACTGGCTCCTACAATGAGCAGTTCTTC.

The V and J genes are TRBV2 and TRBJ1-1, with D tentatively TRBD1 (5 bases). The V end lost 4 bases, the J end lost 7 bases, and 13 bases lay between the germline ends. Per the germline V gene, CDR1 is SNHLY and CDR2 is FYNNEI. The length of the CDR3 is 13 residues. DNA of the CDR3: TGTGCCAGCAGTGTAAAATTGCAGGGTGAAGCTTTCTTT. This translates into CASSVKLQGEAFF.

This chain joins TRBV5-4 and TRBJ2-7; 10 bases fit TRBD1. Germline values: CDR1 SGHNT, CDR2 YYREEE (reference sequence). The CDR3 contains 15 residues. V lost 3 bases, J lost 6 bases, and 9 bases stayed unmatched. The chain's CDR3 is CASSSHSTGGREQYF. CDR3 bases: TGTGCCAGCAGCTCCCACTCGACAGGGGGCCGCGAGCAGTACTTC. Full variable domain (rest looked up from reference TRBV5-4 and TRBJ2-7): ETGVTQSPTHLIKTRGQQVTLRCSSQSGHNTVSWYQQALGQGPQFIFQYYREEENGRGNFPPRFSGLQFPNYSSELNVNALELDDSALYLCASSSHSTGGREQYFGPGTRLTVT.

This clone has a handful of counts. The chain recombines TRBV5-6 with TRBJ2-3, with 9 bases fitting TRBD1. The CDR3 is made up of 14 amino acids. Germline loops: CDR1 SGHDT, CDR2 YYEEEE. The trim removed 2 bases at V and 4 bases at J, leaving 2 bases unmatched. CDR3 region: CASSFRTGADTQYF. The CDR3 nucleotides read TGTGCCAGCAGCTTTCGGACAGGGGCAGATACGCAGTATTTT.

Here the CDR3 reads CASSPVVGLDEKLFF. The CDR3 DNA reads TGTGCCAGCAGCCCAGTCGTGGGGCTGGACGAAAAACTGTTTTTT. V usage is TRBV7-6 and J usage is TRBJ1-4, with D perhaps matching TRBD1 (5 bases). V lost 5 bases and J lost 8, with 18 bases in between. CDR1 and CDR2 from the germline V gene are SGHVS and FNYEAQ. The CDR3 is 15 residues long.

This clone is a singleton in its sample. The chain joins TRBV6-1 to TRBJ2-1; TRBD1 aligns across 8 bases. V shed 5 bases and J 6 bases; nucleotides not matched to a gene: 6. Germline CDR1 reads MNHNS; CDR2 reads SASEGT. This CDR3 spans 14 amino acids. The CDR3, as DNA: TGTGCCAGCAGTTCTTGGACAGGGTCCAATGAGCAGTTCTTC. It codes for CASSSWTGSNEQFF.

This clone was seen only once. The rearrangement links TRBV7-9 to TRBJ2-3, with no clear D. Germline loops: CDR1 SEHNR, CDR2 FQNEAQ (reference sequence). CDR3 length: 14 amino acids. Trimming shortened V by 1 base and J by 0 bases, and 5 bases separated the two germline ends. In DNA form, the CDR3 reads TGTGCCAGCAGCTTAGTCGGTAGCACAGATACGCAGTATTTT. It yields the protein CASSLVGSTDTQYF.

The CDR3 region is CASSQDRAEVWETQYF. The CDR3 nucleotides are TGTGCCAGCAGCCAAGATCGGGCGGAGGTTTGGGAGACCCAGTACTTC. The rearrangement links TRBV14 to TRBJ2-5; D might be TRBD2 (5 bases). CDR3 length equals 16 residues. In germline, CDR1 is SGHDN, CDR2 FVKESK. Trimming stripped 0 bases from V and 5 bases from J, with 16 bases between. Combining the CDR3 with reference TRBV14 and TRBJ2-5 gives the whole variable domain EAGVTQFPSHSVIEKGQTVTLRCDPISGHDNLYWYRRVMGKEIKFLLHFVKESKQDESGMPNNRFLAERTGGTYSTLKVQPAELEDSGVYFCASSQDRAEVWETQYFGPGTRLLVL.

The V and J genes are TRBV9 and TRBJ2-7; 11 nucleotides agree with TRBD2. The CDR3 covers 16 residues. CDR1 and CDR2 (germline): SGDLS, YYNGEE. V was clipped by 2 bases and J by 2 bases; unmatched bases: 6. The CDR3 DNA sequence: TGTGCCAGCAGCGTCAAACTAGCGGGGGAGCCCTACGAGCAGTACTTC. Its translation: CASSVKLAGEPYEQYF.

This clone was detected once. The CDR3 spells CASSLPGQGANTGELFF. The CDR3 nucleotides are TGTGCCAGCAGCTTGCCCGGACAGGGGGCCAACACCGGGGAGCTGTTTTTT. The chain has TRBV5-4 and TRBJ2-2, with 11 bases identical to TRBD1. There are 17 residues in the CDR3. The V and J ends lost 1 base and 2 bases, in that order; junction bases with no gene match: 4. Germline loops: CDR1 SGHNT, CDR2 YYREEE (reference sequence).

The chain links TRBV10-3 to TRBJ1-1, with a possible D match to TRBD1 (6 bases). Germline values: CDR1 ENHRY, CDR2 SYGVKD. Trimming removed 0 bases at V and 1 base at J, with 9 bases between. This CDR3 is 15 amino acids long. CDR3 protein: CAISESVGGNTEAFF. The CDR3 nucleotides are TGTGCCATCAGTGAGTCGGTAGGGGGGAACACTGAAGCTTTCTTT.

The chain links TRBV6-6 to TRBJ2-3, with TRBD1 matching 7 bases. Germline V gene sequence: CDR1 MNHNY, CDR2 SVGAGI (reference sequence). V lost 2 bases, J lost 7 bases, and 3 bases stayed unmatched. The CDR3 is made up of 13 amino acids. In DNA, the CDR3 is TGTGCCAGCAGTTACACACAGGGGAATACGCAGTATTTT. This gives the protein CASSYTQGNTQYF.